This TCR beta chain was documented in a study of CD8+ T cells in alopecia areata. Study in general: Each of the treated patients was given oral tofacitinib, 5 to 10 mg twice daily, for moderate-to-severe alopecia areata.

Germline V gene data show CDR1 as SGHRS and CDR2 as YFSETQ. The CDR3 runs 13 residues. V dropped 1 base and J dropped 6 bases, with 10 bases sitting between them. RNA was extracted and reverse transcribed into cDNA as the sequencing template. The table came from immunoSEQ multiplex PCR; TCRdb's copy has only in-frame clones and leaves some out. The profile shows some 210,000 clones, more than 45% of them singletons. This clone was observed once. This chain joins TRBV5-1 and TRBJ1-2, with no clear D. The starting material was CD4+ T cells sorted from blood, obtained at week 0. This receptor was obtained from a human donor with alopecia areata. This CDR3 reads CASSLSRSDGYTF. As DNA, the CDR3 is TGCGCCAGCAGCTTGTCCCGATCTGATGGCTACACCTTC.